In this sample, the clone carrying this T cell receptor beta chain turned up a few times. The total RNA that was extracted per sample amounted to at least 5.5 micrograms. The authors ran a second PCR of about 7 to 12 cycles using a sample-barcoded 5' primer and a J-beta primer mix. TCRdb fed the 5' RACE reads into MiXCR, producing one record per CDR3 protein. Among some 900,000 distinct CDR3 sequences listed, roughly 52% were seen once. This specimen comes from a study of blood T cells in healthy people across ages. CDR1 is MDHEN and CDR2 is SYDVKM in the germline V gene. V lost 3 bases and J lost 0, with 12 bases in between. The CDR3 extends over 15 amino acids.

This chain connects TRBV28 to TRBJ2-7; D tentatively reads TRBD1 or TRBD2 (5 bases each). This receptor was taken from a young man in good health. The sequenced sample was blood. The CDR3 protein is CASSFKEGSSYEQYF. The CDR3 nucleotides are TGTGCCAGCAGTTTCAAAGAGGGGTCCTCCTACGAGCAGTACTTC.